These T cell receptor beta chains were read from a single sample in a study of blood T cell repertoires in COVID-19. Measured with immunoSEQ multiplex PCR; TCRdb has only the in-frame clones, and not every one. The table records fewer than 120,000 clones, around 89% of them present only once. The sequenced sample was peripheral blood. These receptors all stem from a woman aged 50 to 65 with acute or convalescent COVID-19. CDR3s include the opening cysteine and the closing phenylalanine or tryptophan. A D gene is named only where the DNA matches it firmly. A clone size is listed for some rows: how often the clone was seen (once, few, many), or a class if it is expanded.

17	-	TRBV5-4	TRBD2	TRBJ2-1	TGTGCCAGCAGCTCCGATGGGACTACCTACCTCTCCAATGAGCAGTTCTTC	CASSSDGTTYLSNEQFF
14	-	TRBV30	TRBD2	TRBJ2-1	TGTGCCTGGAGTGCCGGGACTAGCAGGAATGAGCAGTTCTTC	CAWSAGTSRNEQFF
14	-	TRBV27	-	TRBJ1-5	TGTGCCAGCGGGCCCCAGGGGAACGATCAGCCCCAGCATTTT	CASGPQGNDQPQHF
16	-	TRBV4-1	TRBD2	TRBJ2-5	TGCGCCAGCAGCCAAGAACTAGCGGGTTGGGGCGAGACCCAGTACTTC	CASSQELAGWGETQYF
15	-	TRBV2	TRBD2	TRBJ2-7	TGTGCCAGCATCCTAGGACTAGCGGGAGTGTACGAGCAGTACTTC	CASILGLAGVYEQYF
14	-	TRBV28	TRBD1	TRBJ1-1	TGTGCCAGCCAATTCGACAGGGACTTCACTGAAGCTTTCTTT	CASQFDRDFTEAFF
15	-	TRBV28	TRBD1	TRBJ1-3	TGTGCCAGCAGCTCCGACAGGGCATATCAGAATGCCATATATTTT	CASSSDRAYQNAIYF
15	once	TRBV7-9	-	TRBJ1-4	TGTGCCAGCAGCTTCCCAGGGGCCACTAATGAAAAACTGTTTTTT	CASSFPGATNEKLFF
15	-	TRBV7-2	-	TRBJ1-5	TGTGCCAGCAGCCCCGCAGGTAATAGCAATCAGCCCCAGCATTTT	CASSPAGNSNQPQHF
14	-	TRBV2	-	TRBJ2-2	TGTGCCAGCACGCGAGGGTCGAACACCGGGGAGCTGTTTTTT	CASTRGSNTGELFF
13	-	TRBV3-1/TRBV3-2	-	TRBJ2-3	TGTGCCAGCAGCCAAGATCCCCGGGATATGCAGTATTTT	CASSQDPRDMQYF
16	-	TRBV6-2/TRBV6-3	TRBD2	TRBJ2-7	TGTGCCAGCAGTTCTACGACTAGCGGGACCGCCTACGAGCAGTACTTC	CASSSTTSGTAYEQYF
14	few	TRBV18	-	TRBJ1-1	TGTGCCAGCTCACCGCCGGGGGTGAACACTGAAGCTTTCTTT	CASSPPGVNTEAFF
14	-	TRBV19	-	TRBJ1-2	TGTGCCAGTAGTATTGGGCAGGGCAACTATGGCTACACCTTC	CASSIGQGNYGYTF
13	-	TRBV19	-	TRBJ1-5	TGTGCCAGTTCCGCACAGATCAATCAGCCCCAGCATTTT	CASSAQINQPQHF
14	-	TRBV9	-	TRBJ1-1	TGTGCCAGCAGCGTCCTGGACAGAAACACTGAAGCTTTCTTT	CASSVLDRNTEAFF
14	-	TRBV19	TRBD2	TRBJ2-1	TGTGCCAGCACCGGGACTAGGACTTACAATGAGCAGTTCTTC	CASTGTRTYNEQFF
16	-	TRBV19	TRBD1	TRBJ1-2	TGTGCCAGTAGTATCACCGGGACAGGAGACGTTTATGGCTACACCTTC	CASSITGTGDVYGYTF
17	-	TRBV15	TRBD2	TRBJ2-2	TGTGCCACCAGCAGAGAAACTAGCGGCCAGCAGGGGGGGGAGCTGTTTTTT	CATSRETSGQQGGELFF
15	-	TRBV19	TRBD1	TRBJ1-5	TGTGCCAGTAGTTCCTCGGGACAGGGCAATCAGCCCCAGCATTTT	CASSSSGQGNQPQHF
13	-	TRBV29-1	TRBD1	TRBJ1-2	TGCAGCGCCGAGACAGGGGGCAGCTATGGCTACACCTTC	CSAETGGSYGYTF
16	-	TRBV9	-	TRBJ1-3	TGTGCCAGCAGCGTACGAGTCTCCCTCTCTGGAAACACCATATATTTT	CASSVRVSLSGNTIYF